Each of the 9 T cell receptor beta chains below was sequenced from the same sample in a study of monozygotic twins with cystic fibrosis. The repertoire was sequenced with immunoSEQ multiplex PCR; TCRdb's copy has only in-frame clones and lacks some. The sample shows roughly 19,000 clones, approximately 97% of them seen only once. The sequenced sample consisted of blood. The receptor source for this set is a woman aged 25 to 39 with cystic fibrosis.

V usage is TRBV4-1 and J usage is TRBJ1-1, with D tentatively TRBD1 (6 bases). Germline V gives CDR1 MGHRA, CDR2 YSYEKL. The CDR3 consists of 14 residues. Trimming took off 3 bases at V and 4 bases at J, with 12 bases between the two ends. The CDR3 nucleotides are TGCGCCAGCAGCCACACAGGGTCTGGCACTGAAGCTTTCTTT. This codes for CASSHTGSGTEAFF.

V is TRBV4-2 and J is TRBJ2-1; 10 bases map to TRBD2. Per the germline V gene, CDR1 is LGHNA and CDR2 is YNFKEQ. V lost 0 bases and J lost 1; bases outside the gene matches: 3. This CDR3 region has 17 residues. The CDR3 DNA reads TGTGCCAGCAGCCAAGATACTAGCGGGGCATCCTACAATGAGCAGTTCTTC. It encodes CASSQDTSGASYNEQFF.

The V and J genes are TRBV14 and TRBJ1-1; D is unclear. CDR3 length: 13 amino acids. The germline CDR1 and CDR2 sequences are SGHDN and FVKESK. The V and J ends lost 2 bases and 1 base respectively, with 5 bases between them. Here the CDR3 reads CASSQSRNTEAFF. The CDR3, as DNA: TGTGCCAGCAGCCAATCCAGGAACACTGAAGCTTTCTTT. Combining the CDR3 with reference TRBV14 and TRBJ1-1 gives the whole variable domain EAGVTQFPSHSVIEKGQTVTLRCDPISGHDNLYWYRRVMGKEIKFLLHFVKESKQDESGMPNNRFLAERTGGTYSTLKVQPAELEDSGVYFCASSQSRNTEAFFGQGTRLTVV.

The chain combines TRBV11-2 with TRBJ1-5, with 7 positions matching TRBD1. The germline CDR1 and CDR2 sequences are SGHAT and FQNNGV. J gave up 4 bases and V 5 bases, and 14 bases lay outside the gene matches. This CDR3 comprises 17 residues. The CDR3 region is CASSDRVGKTENQPQHF. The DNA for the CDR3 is TGTGCCAGCAGCGACAGGGTGGGGAAAACTGAGAATCAGCCCCAGCATTTT.

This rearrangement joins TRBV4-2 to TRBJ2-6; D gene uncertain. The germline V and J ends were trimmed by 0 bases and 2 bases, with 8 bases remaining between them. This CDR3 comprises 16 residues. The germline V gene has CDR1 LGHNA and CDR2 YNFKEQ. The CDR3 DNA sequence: TGTGCCAGCAGCCAAGAAGCCACACCTGGGGCCAACGTCCTGACTTTC. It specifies CASSQEATPGANVLTF.

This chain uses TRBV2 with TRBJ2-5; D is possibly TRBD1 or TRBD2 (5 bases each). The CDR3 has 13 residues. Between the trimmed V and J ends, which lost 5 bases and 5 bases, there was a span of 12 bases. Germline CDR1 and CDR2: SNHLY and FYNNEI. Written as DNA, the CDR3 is TGTGCCAGCAGTTTTGGGACGAGGGAGACCCAGTACTTC. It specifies CASSFGTRETQYF.

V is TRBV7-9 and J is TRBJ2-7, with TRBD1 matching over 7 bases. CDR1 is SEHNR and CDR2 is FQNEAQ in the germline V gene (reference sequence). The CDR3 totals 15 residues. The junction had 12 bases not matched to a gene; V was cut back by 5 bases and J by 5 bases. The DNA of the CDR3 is TGTGCCAGCAGCCCAAGGACAGGACGAAAAGACGAGCAGTACTTC. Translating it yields CASSPRTGRKDEQYF.

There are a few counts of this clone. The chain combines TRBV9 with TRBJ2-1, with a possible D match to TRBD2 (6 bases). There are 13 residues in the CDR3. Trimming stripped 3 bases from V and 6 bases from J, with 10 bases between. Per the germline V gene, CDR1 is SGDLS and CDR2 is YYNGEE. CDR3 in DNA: TGTGCCAGCAGCGCAACGGAGGGCAATGAGCAGTTCTTC. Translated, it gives CASSATEGNEQFF.

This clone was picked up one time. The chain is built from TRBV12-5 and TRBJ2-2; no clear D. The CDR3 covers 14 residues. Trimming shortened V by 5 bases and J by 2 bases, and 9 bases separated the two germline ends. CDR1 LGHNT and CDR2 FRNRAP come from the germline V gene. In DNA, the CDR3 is TGTGCTAGTGGTCCGTCAGCAAACACCGGGGAGCTGTTTTTT. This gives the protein CASGPSANTGELFF. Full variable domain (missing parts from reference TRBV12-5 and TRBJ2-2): DARVTQTPRHKVTEMGQEVTMRCQPILGHNTVFWYRQTMMQGLELLAYFRNRAPLDDSGMPKDRFSAEMPDATLATLKIQPSEPRDSAVYFCASGPSANTGELFFGEGSRLTVL.